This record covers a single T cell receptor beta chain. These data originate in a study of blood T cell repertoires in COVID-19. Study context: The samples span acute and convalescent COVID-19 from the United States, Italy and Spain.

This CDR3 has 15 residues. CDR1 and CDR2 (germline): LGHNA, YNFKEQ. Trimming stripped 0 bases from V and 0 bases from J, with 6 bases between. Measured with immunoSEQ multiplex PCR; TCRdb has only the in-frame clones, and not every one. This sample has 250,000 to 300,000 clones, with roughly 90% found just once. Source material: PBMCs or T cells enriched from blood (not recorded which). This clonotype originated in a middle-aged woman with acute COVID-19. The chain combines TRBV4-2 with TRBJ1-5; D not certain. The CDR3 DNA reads TGTGCCAGCAGCCAAGACTTAAATAGCAATCAGCCCCAGCATTTT. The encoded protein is CASSQDLNSNQPQHF.